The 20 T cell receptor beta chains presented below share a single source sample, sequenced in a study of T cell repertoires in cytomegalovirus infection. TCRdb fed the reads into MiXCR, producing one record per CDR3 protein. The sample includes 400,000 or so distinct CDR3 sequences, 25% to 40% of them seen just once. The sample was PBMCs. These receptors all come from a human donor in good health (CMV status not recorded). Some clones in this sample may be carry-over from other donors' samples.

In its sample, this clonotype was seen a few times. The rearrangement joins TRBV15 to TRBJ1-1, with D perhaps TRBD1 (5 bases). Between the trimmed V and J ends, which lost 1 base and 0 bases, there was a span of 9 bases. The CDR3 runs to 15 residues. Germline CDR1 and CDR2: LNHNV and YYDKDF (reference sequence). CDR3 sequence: CATSRVGGLNTEAFF. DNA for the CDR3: TGTGCCACCAGCAGAGTTGGGGGTCTGAACACTGAAGCTTTCTTT. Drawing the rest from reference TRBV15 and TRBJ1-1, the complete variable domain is DAMVIQNPRYQVTQFGKPVTLSCSQTLNHNVMYWYQQKSSQAPKLLFHYYDKDFNNEADTPDNFQSRRPNTSFCFLDIRSPGLGDTAMYLCATSRVGGLNTEAFFGQGTRLTVV.

The CDR3 DNA is TGTGCCAGCAGCGCCGGCGACAGCCCTCTTTCACCCCTCCACTTT. Translation: CASSAGDSPLSPLHF. The gene calls are TRBV9 and TRBJ1-6, with D perhaps matching TRBD1 (5 bases). The CDR3 runs 15 residues. Germline loops: CDR1 SGDLS, CDR2 YYNGEE. The V end lost 3 bases, the J end lost 9 bases, and 16 bases lay between the germline ends.

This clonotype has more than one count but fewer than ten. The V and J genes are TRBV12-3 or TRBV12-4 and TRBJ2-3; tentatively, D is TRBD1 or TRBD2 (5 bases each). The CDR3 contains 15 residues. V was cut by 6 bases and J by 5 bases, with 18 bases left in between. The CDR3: CASRIRPGRVDTQYF. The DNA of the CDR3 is TGTGCCAGCAGGATCCGCCCGGGGCGCGTAGATACGCAGTATTTT.

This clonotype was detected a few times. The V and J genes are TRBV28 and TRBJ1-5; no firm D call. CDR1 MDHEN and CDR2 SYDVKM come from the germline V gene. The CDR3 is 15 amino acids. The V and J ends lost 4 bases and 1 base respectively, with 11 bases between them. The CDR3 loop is CASSYPGVSNQPQHF. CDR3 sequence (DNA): TGTGCCAGCAGTTACCCTGGGGTAAGCAATCAGCCCCAGCATTTT.

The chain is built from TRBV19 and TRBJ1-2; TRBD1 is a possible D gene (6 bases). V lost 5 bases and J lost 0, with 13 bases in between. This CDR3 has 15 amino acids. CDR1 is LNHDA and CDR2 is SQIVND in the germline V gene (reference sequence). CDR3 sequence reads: CASSSHREANYGYTF. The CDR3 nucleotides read TGTGCCAGTAGTTCTCACAGGGAAGCTAACTATGGCTACACCTTC.

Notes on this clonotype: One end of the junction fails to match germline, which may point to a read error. CDR3 bases: TGTGTCTGGAGTTTAGAGGAAACTAATGAAAAACTGTTTTTT. It translates to CVWSLEETNEKLFF. The chain uses TRBV30 and TRBJ1-4; unclear D gene. Germline loops: CDR1 GTSNPN, CDR2 SVGIG (reference sequence). This CDR3 spans 14 amino acids.

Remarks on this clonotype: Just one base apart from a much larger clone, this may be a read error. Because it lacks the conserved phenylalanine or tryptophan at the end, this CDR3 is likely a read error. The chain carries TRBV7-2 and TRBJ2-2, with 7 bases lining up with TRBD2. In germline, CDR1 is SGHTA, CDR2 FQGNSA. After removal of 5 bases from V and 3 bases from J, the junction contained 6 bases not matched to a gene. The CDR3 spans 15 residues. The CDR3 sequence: CASSRREGDTGELFS. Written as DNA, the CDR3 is TGTGCCAGCAGCCGCAGGGAGGGCGACACCGGGGAGCTGTTTTCT.

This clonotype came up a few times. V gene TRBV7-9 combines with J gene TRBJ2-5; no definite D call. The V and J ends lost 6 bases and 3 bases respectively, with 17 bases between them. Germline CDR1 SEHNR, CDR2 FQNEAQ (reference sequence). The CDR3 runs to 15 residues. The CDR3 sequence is CASRPQDGRKETQYF. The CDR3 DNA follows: TGTGCCAGCAGACCCCAGGACGGAAGGAAAGAGACCCAGTACTTC. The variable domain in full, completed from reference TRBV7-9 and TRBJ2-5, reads DTGVSQNPRHKITKRGQNVTFRCDPISEHNRLYWYRQTLGQGPEFLTYFQNEAQLEKSRLLSDRFSAERPKGSFSTLEIQRTEQGDSAMYLCASRPQDGRKETQYFGPGTRLLVL.

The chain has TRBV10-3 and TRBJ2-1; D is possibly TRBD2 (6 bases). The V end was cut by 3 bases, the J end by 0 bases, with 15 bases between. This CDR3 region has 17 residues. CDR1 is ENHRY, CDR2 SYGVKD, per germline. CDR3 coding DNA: TGTGCCATCAGTGATAGCGGCTGGGGGAGCTCCTACAATGAGCAGTTCTTC. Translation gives CAISDSGWGSSYNEQFF.

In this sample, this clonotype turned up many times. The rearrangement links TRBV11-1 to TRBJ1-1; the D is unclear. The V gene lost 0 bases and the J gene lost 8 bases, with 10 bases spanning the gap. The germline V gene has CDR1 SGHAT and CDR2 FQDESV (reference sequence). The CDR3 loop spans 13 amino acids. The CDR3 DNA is TGTGCCAGCAGCTTAGCTAGTGGCGGAGAAGCTTTCTTT. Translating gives CASSLASGGEAFF.

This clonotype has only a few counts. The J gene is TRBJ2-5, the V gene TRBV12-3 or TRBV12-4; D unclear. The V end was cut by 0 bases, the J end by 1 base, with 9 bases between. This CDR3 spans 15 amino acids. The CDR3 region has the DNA TGTGCCAGCAGTTTAGCGCTACAGTCCCAAGAGACCCAGTACTTC. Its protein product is CASSLALQSQETQYF.

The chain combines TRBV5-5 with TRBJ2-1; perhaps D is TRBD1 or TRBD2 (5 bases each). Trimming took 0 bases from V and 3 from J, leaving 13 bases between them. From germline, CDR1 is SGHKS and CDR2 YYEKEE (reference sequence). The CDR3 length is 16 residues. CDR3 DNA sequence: TGTGCCAGCAGCTTGGTTACAGGAGGCATCTACAATGAGCAGTTCTTC. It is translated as CASSLVTGGIYNEQFF.

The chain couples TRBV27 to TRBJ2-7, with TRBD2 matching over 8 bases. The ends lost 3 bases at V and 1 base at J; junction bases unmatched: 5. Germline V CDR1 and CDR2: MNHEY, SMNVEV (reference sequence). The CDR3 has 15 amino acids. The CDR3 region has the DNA TGTGCCAGCAGTTTTACCGGGACTAGTTCCTACGAGCAGTACTTC. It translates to CASSFTGTSSYEQYF.

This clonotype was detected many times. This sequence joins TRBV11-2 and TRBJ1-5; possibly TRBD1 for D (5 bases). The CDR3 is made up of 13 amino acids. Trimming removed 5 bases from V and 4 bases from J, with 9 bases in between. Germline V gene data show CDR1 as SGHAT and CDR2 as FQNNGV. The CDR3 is CASSRDGNQPQHF. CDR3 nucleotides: TGTGCCAGCAGCCGGGACGGGAATCAGCCCCAGCATTTT.

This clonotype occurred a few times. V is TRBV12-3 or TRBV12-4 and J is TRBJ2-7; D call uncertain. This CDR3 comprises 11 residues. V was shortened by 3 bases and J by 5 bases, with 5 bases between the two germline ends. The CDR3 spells CASSFVNEQYF. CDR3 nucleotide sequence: TGTGCCAGCAGTTTCGTTAACGAGCAGTACTTC.

CDR3 sequence reads: CASSERTAGGYTF. For the CDR3, the DNA is TGTGCCAGCAGTGAAAGGACGGCAGGTGGCTACACCTTC. The genes are TRBV2 and TRBJ1-2; D gene ambiguous. Germline V gene sequence: CDR1 SNHLY, CDR2 FYNNEI. CDR3 length equals 13 residues. Deletions cut 2 bases from V and 7 bases from J, with 11 bases between.

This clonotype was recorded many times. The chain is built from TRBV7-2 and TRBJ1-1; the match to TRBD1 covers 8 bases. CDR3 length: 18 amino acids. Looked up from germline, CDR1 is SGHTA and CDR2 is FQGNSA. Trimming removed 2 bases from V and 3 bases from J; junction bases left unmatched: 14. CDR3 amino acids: CASSLSIAFGQGDTEAFF. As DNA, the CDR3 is TGTGCCAGCAGCTTATCTATTGCGTTTGGACAGGGAGACACTGAAGCTTTCTTT.

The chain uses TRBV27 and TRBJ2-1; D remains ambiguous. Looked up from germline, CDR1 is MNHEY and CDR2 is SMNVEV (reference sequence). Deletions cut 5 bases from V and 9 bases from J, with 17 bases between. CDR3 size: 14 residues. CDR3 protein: CASSPNPAGVEQFF. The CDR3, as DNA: TGTGCCAGCAGTCCTAACCCGGCTGGGGTTGAGCAGTTCTTC.

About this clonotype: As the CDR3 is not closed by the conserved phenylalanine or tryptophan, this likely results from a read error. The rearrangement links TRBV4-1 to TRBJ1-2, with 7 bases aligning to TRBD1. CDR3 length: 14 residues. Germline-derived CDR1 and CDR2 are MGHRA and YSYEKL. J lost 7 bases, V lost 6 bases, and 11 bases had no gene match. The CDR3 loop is CASRHKRGPLGYTV. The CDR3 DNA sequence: TGCGCCAGCAGACACAAAAGGGGGCCCCTTGGCTACACCGTA.

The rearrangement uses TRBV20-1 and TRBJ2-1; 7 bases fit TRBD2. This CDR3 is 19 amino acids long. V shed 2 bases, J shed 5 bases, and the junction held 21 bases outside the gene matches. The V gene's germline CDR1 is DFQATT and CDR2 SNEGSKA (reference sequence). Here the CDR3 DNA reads TGCAGTGCTAGACCATTCTCCCCATCGGGGGGTGCCTTCGACAATGAGCAGTTCTTC. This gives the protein CSARPFSPSGGAFDNEQFF.